One sample yielded the 26 T cell receptor beta chains listed below, sequenced in a study of OX40 agonist ivuxolimab in advanced cancers. Profiling relied on immunoSEQ multiplex PCR, and the TCRdb table lists in-frame clones only, not all of them. The sample has around 19,000 clones, 80% to 90% seen once. The material was CD4+ or CD8+ T cells sorted from blood, obtained in a trial of the OX40 agonist ivuxolimab. The receptor source for this set is an adult with an advanced solid tumor such as melanoma, head and neck, liver or kidney cancer.

The chain recombines TRBV27 with TRBJ1-2, with 9 nucleotides matching TRBD1. In germline, CDR1 is MNHEY, CDR2 SMNVEV (reference sequence). The V segment lost 4 bases and the J segment 4 bases; nucleotides outside the gene matches: 4. The CDR3 has 14 residues. In DNA, the CDR3 is TGTGCCAGCAGTTGGGGACAGGGCGGCTATGGCTACACCTTC. It translates to CASSWGQGGYGYTF.

The chain employs TRBV4-1 and TRBJ1-2; a possible D gene is TRBD1 (5 bases). This CDR3 is 15 amino acids long. With 0 bases removed from V and 5 bases from J, the gap between germline ends came to 13 bases. Germline V gene sequence: CDR1 MGHRA, CDR2 YSYEKL. The CDR3 DNA is TGCGCCAGCAGCCAAGAGCCCGGGGCCACTTATGGCTACACCTTC. Protein sequence: CASSQEPGATYGYTF.

The rearrangement joins TRBV6-9 to TRBJ2-2; TRBD2 matches at 8 bases. Germline loops: CDR1 MNHGY, CDR2 SVAAGI. The CDR3 covers 15 residues. V lost 6 bases, J lost 4 bases, and 7 bases stayed unmatched. This CDR3 reads CASRPRGGITGELFF. CDR3 bases: TGTGCCAGCAGACCTCGGGGGGGCATCACCGGGGAGCTGTTTTTT.

In this sample, this clone is medium-sized. The V gene is TRBV5-4, the J gene TRBJ1-6; 8 nucleotides line up with TRBD1. Per germline, CDR1 SGHNT and CDR2 YYREEE (reference sequence). CDR3 length equals 15 residues. With V trimmed by 5 bases and J by 7 bases, 8 bases remained unmatched. The CDR3 DNA is TGTGCCAGCAGGCGACAGGGGTTGGAAAATTCACCCCTCCACTTT. It encodes CASRRQGLENSPLHF. The full variable domain, completed using reference TRBV5-4 and TRBJ1-6, is ETGVTQSPTHLIKTRGQQVTLRCSSQSGHNTVSWYQQALGQGPQFIFQYYREEENGRGNFPPRFSGLQFPNYSSELNVNALELDDSALYLCASRRQGLENSPLHFGNGTRLTVT.

Regarding this clone: Other DNA sequences in the same sample also yield this CDR3. The V and J genes are TRBV11-3 and TRBJ2-3; D gene ambiguous. The germline V gene encodes CDR1 SGHNT and CDR2 YENEEA. This CDR3 is built from 13 residues. Trimming removed 0 bases at V and 1 base at J, with 2 bases between. The CDR3 sequence is CASSLERTDTQYF. DNA for the CDR3: TGTGCCAGCAGCTTAGAGCGCACAGATACGCAGTATTTT.

This sequence joins TRBV9 and TRBJ1-2; weak D call: TRBD1 (5 bases). Germline assignment: CDR1 SGDLS and CDR2 YYNGEE. The V end was cut by 0 bases, the J end by 13 bases, with 10 bases between. The CDR3 has 11 amino acids. The CDR3 spells CASSVGQTATF. The CDR3 DNA follows: TGTGCCAGCAGCGTAGGACAGACCGCCACCTTC.

This clone was counted once. The rearrangement uses TRBV9 and TRBJ2-5; 12 positions agree with TRBD2. V shed 6 bases and J 5 bases; nucleotides not matched to a gene: 8. The CDR3 runs 15 residues. Germline V gives CDR1 SGDLS, CDR2 YYNGEE. CDR3 DNA sequence: TGTGCCAGCACACCTAGCGGGGGGGCCCTCGAGACCCAGTACTTC. Its protein product is CASTPSGGALETQYF. Full variable domain (outside the CDR3, taken from reference TRBV9 and TRBJ2-5): DSGVTQTPKHLITATGQRVTLRCSPRSGDLSVYWYQQSLDQGLQFLIQYYNGEERAKGNILERFSAQQFPDLHSELNLSSLELGDSALYFCASTPSGGALETQYFGPGTRLLVL.

This clone was counted a single time. This chain links TRBV2 with TRBJ1-5, with TRBD1 as a possible D gene (6 bases). The V and J ends lost 3 bases and 3 bases respectively, with 9 bases between them. CDR3 size: 14 residues. The germline V gene has CDR1 SNHLY and CDR2 FYNNEI. CDR3 DNA: TGTGCCAGCAGTGAGGGGGCCCTCAATCAGCCCCAGCATTTT. Protein: CASSEGALNQPQHF.

The chain combines TRBV6-6 with TRBJ2-7, with a tentative D call TRBD2 (6 bases). This CDR3 region has 11 residues. Germline assignment: CDR1 MNHNY and CDR2 SVGAGI (reference sequence). Trimming stripped 5 bases from V and 7 bases from J, with 9 bases between. DNA of the CDR3: TGTGCCAGCAGTGGGGGGAGAGAGCAGTACTTC. Residues: CASSGGREQYF.

The V gene is TRBV7-3, the J gene TRBJ2-1; 9 bases align to TRBD2. The germline V gene encodes CDR1 SGHTA and CDR2 FQGTGA. CDR3 length: 15 residues. V lost 5 bases and J lost 3; bases outside the gene matches: 5. CDR3 in amino acids: CASSPKAGGYNEQFF. The CDR3 DNA follows: TGTGCCAGCAGCCCCAAAGCGGGGGGCTACAATGAGCAGTTCTTC. Variable domain in full (rest from reference TRBV7-3 and TRBJ2-1): GAGVSQTPSNKVTEKGKYVELRCDPISGHTALYWYRQSLGQGPEFLIYFQGTGAADDSGLPNDRFFAVRPEGSVSTLKIQRTERGDSAVYLCASSPKAGGYNEQFFGPGTRLTVL.

CDR3 coding DNA: TGTGCCAGCAGCACCGGGACCTCGTGGTCAGAGACCCAGTACTTC. Translation gives CASSTGTSWSETQYF. The rearrangement joins TRBV5-5 to TRBJ2-5; D may match TRBD1 or TRBD2 (5 bases each). CDR1 is SGHKS and CDR2 is YYEKEE in the germline V gene (reference sequence). Trimming took 4 bases from V and 4 from J, leaving 17 bases between them. The CDR3 sequence is 15 residues long.

The J gene is TRBJ1-1, the V gene TRBV7-8; D gene uncertain. The CDR3 loop spans 14 amino acids. Germline values: CDR1 SGHVS, CDR2 FQNEAQ. Trimming cost V 5 bases and J 4 bases, with 14 bases left between them. Here the CDR3 reads CASSLGVGGTEAFF. The CDR3 nucleotides are TGTGCCAGCAGCCTCGGGGTCGGTGGCACTGAAGCTTTCTTT.

The chain recombines TRBV2 with TRBJ2-3; 8 positions agree with TRBD1. This CDR3 comprises 14 residues. The germline gives CDR1 SNHLY, CDR2 FYNNEI. The junction had 6 bases not matched to a gene; V was cut back by 10 bases and J by 0 bases. The CDR3 nucleotides are TGTGCCACCCGACAGGGGCATAGCACAGATACGCAGTATTTT. As protein: CATRQGHSTDTQYF.

This rearrangement joins TRBV2 to TRBJ2-5; 13 nucleotides match TRBD2. This CDR3 is 16 amino acids long. Germline V gene data show CDR1 as SNHLY and CDR2 as FYNNEI. Trimming cost V 7 bases and J 1 base; bases outside gene matches: 6. CDR3 protein: CASTPTSGGFQETQYF. The CDR3 nucleotides are TGTGCCAGCACCCCGACTAGCGGGGGGTTCCAAGAGACCCAGTACTTC.

The rearrangement joins TRBV7-8 to TRBJ2-6, with D possibly TRBD2 on 6 matching bases. The ends were cut back, 7 bases at V and 5 bases at J, with 27 bases in the middle. This CDR3 comprises 19 residues. Germline CDR1 is SGHVS and CDR2 is FQNEAQ. The DNA of the CDR3 is TGTGCCAGCAACCCTGTGGGGACGGGGACTCTTATCTGGGCCAACGTCCTGACTTTC. The encoded protein is CASNPVGTGTLIWANVLTF. The full variable domain, with the rest looked up from reference TRBV7-8 and TRBJ2-6, is GAGVSQSPRYKVAKRGQDVALRCDPISGHVSLFWYQQALGQGPEFLTYFQNEAQLDKSGLPSDRFFAERPEGSVSTLKIQRTQQEDSAVYLCASNPVGTGTLIWANVLTFGAGSRLTVL.

Relative to its sample, this clone is medium-sized. The V gene is TRBV6-1, the J gene TRBJ1-5, with a weak D call TRBD1 (5 bases). The germline CDR1 and CDR2 sequences are MNHNS and SASEGT. The CDR3 sequence is 13 residues long. Trimming pared 10 bases from V and 3 bases from J, leaving 13 bases between. The CDR3 loop is CATLGGNNQPQHF. Here the CDR3 DNA reads TGTGCCACCCTGGGGGGTAACAATCAGCCCCAGCATTTT.

V and J are TRBV4-2 and TRBJ1-4; TRBD1 agrees at 7 bases. J gave up 8 bases and V 6 bases, and 12 bases lay outside the gene matches. This CDR3 region has 15 residues. CDR1 and CDR2 from the germline V gene are LGHNA and YNFKEQ. The CDR3 sequence is CASSYRDSRGEKLFF. The CDR3, as DNA: TGTGCCAGCAGTTACCGGGACAGTCGGGGGGAAAAACTGTTTTTT.

Here the CDR3 reads CASSPKLAGVGNEQFF. CDR3 coding DNA: TGTGCCAGCAGCCCGAAACTAGCGGGAGTCGGAAATGAGCAGTTCTTC. The rearrangement uses TRBV7-9 and TRBJ2-1; TRBD2 matches 11 bases. Germline CDR1 and CDR2: SEHNR and FQNEAQ (reference sequence). V shed 5 bases and J 7 bases; nucleotides not matched to a gene: 10. The CDR3 runs 16 residues.

V usage is TRBV6-4 and J usage is TRBJ1-1, with a possible D match to TRBD1 (5 bases). V lost 6 bases to trimming and J lost 1 base, with 12 bases between them. The CDR3 sequence is 14 residues long. CDR1 is MRHNA, CDR2 SNTAGT, per germline. CDR3: CASSVSGGNTEAFF. As DNA, the CDR3 is TGTGCCAGCAGCGTTTCCGGGGGGAACACTGAAGCTTTCTTT.

The V and J genes are TRBV4-3 and TRBJ2-7; tentatively, D is TRBD2 (6 bases). Trimming took off 0 bases at V and 0 bases at J, with 9 bases between the two ends. The CDR3 covers 15 residues. Germline CDR1 and CDR2: LGHNA and YSLEER. Written as DNA, the CDR3 is TGCGCCAGCAGCCAAGATGCCGGGAGCTCCTACGAGCAGTACTTC. Its protein is CASSQDAGSSYEQYF.

This clone was seen a handful of times. This chain connects TRBV5-4 to TRBJ2-7, with 12 bases aligning to TRBD1. This CDR3 spans 16 amino acids. CDR1 and CDR2 (germline): SGHNT, YYREEE (reference sequence). The V gene end was trimmed by 0 bases and the J gene end by 7 bases; junction bases not matched to a gene: 8. The CDR3 DNA follows: TGTGCCAGCAGCTTGGCCCCGGGACAGGGGGCAGGGGAGCAGTACTTC. Its translation: CASSLAPGQGAGEQYF.

CDR3 loop: CASSVLTEAFF. The CDR3 DNA is TGCGCCAGCAGTGTGCTCACTGAAGCTTTCTTT. The chain employs TRBV10-2 and TRBJ1-1; D unclear. The CDR3 has 11 residues. Germline loops: CDR1 WSHSY, CDR2 SAAADI. V lost 4 bases, J lost 4 bases, and 4 bases lay in between.

With respect to this clone: This CDR3 is also generated by other DNA sequences in the sample. The chain combines TRBV9 with TRBJ2-2; D gene ambiguous. The CDR3 runs to 16 residues. Trimming pared 0 bases from V and 3 bases from J, leaving 12 bases between. CDR1 is SGDLS, CDR2 YYNGEE, per germline. The CDR3, as DNA: TGTGCCAGCAGCGTAGAGGATGTCCGCGACACCGGGGAGCTGTTTTTT. It encodes CASSVEDVRDTGELFF.

J is TRBJ2-1 and V is TRBV7-2; D not resolved. In germline, CDR1 is SGHTA, CDR2 FQGNSA. This CDR3 region has 13 residues. The ends were cut back, 3 bases at V and 5 bases at J, with 8 bases in the middle. CDR3 residues: CASSLVRNNEQFF. The CDR3 region has the DNA TGTGCCAGCAGCTTGGTAAGGAACAATGAGCAGTTCTTC.

V is TRBV6-1 and J is TRBJ2-3; 10 positions match TRBD2. The CDR3 runs 18 residues. Germline V gives CDR1 MNHNS, CDR2 SASEGT. J lost 0 bases, V lost 4 bases, and 10 bases had no gene match. The CDR3 reads CASSVGGAAGGSTDTQYF. DNA for the CDR3: TGTGCCAGCAGTGTCGGGGGGGCAGCGGGAGGGAGCACAGATACGCAGTATTTT.

The chain links TRBV10-3 to TRBJ1-1, with 7 bases lining up with TRBD1. After removal of 10 bases from V and 4 bases from J, the junction contained 6 bases not matched to a gene. The length of the CDR3 is 12 residues. Germline CDR1 ENHRY, CDR2 SYGVKD. DNA of the CDR3: TGTGCCACGACAGGGTCGGGCACTGAAGCTTTCTTT. This sequence encodes CATTGSGTEAFF.